In its sample, the clone carrying this T cell receptor beta chain was seen a few times. The antigen is unknown. These data belong to a study of vaccination and CD4 T cells after COVID-19. Study in general: Cellular stimulation was performed using overlapping spike peptides derived from SARS-CoV-2, HCoV-NL63, HCoV-OC43 and HCoV-229E.

The CDR3 consists of 11 residues. V gave up 6 bases and J gave up 3 bases, with 5 bases separating them. CDR1 is KGHSH, CDR2 LQKENI, per germline. Broader study findings: Reactive clonotype counts went from median around 20 after infection to approximately 38 after vaccination, nonsignificantly.

The sample's treatment: roughly 10-day PBMC culture with coronavirus spike peptide pools or control peptides (ViraFEST assay). An Oncomine TCR Beta short-read assay was used to sequence the DNA from cultured CD4+ T cells. TCRdb recomputed calls from the PCR reads with MiXCR, one row per CDR3 protein. The sample lists 20,000 to 25,000 distinct CDR3 sequences, over 40% seen once, with 4.6% in the top ten. The TCR was taken from a human donor who had recovered from COVID-19. The material sequenced was CD4+ T cells from blood, cultured in vitro. The chain uses TRBV18 and TRBJ1-2; D is unresolved. The CDR3 coding sequence is TGTGCCAGCTCGCCCGACTATGGCTACACCTTC. It is translated as CASSPDYGYTF. Full variable domain (remainder filled in from reference TRBV18 and TRBJ1-2): NAGVMQNPRHLVRRRGQEARLRCSPMKGHSHVYWYRQLPEEGLKFMVYLQKENIIDESGMPKERFSAEFPKEGPSILRIQQVVRGDSAAYFCASSPDYGYTFGSGTRLTVV.